One sample yielded the 24 T cell receptor beta chains listed below, sequenced in a study of chemoradiotherapy in HPV16-positive cancers. Repertoires were generated with immunoSEQ multiplex PCR, while TCRdb's copy carries only in-frame clones and drops some. The sample gives some 2,900 clones, roughly 86% of which show up once; roughly 5.5% is in the top ten. The source was tumor tissue, collected from a patient who underwent chemoradiotherapy. The receptors were gathered from a human donor with HPV-associated anogenital cancer.

The rearrangement uses TRBV20-1 and TRBJ2-1, with no clear D. The germline V gene encodes CDR1 DFQATT and CDR2 SNEGSKA (reference sequence). CDR3 length: 10 residues. V was clipped by 3 bases and J by 4 bases, with 1 base between them. This CDR3 is CSARYNEQFF. For the CDR3, the DNA is TGCAGTGCTAGGTACAATGAGCAGTTCTTC.

The chain links TRBV7-9 to TRBJ2-1, with 11 nucleotides matching TRBD2. This CDR3 region has 15 residues. V shed 3 bases, J shed 5 bases, and the junction held 3 bases outside the gene matches. The germline V gene has CDR1 SEHNR and CDR2 FQNEAQ (reference sequence). The CDR3 DNA reads TGTGCCAGCAGCTTCTTAGCGGGAGGGGACAATGAGCAGTTCTTC. This encodes CASSFLAGGDNEQFF.

The rearrangement joins TRBV28 to TRBJ2-3; maybe TRBD1 (6 bases). The CDR3 totals 15 residues. Trimming left V 8 bases short and J 2 bases short, with 17 bases between. CDR1 and CDR2 from the germline V gene are MDHEN and SYDVKM. The CDR3 sequence: CASSLGAGATDTQYF. The CDR3 bases are TGTGCCAGCTCCTTAGGGGCAGGGGCCACAGATACGCAGTATTTT.

The chain has TRBV7-9 and TRBJ2-2, with 9 bases aligning to TRBD2. The V gene's germline CDR1 is SEHNR and CDR2 FQNEAQ (reference sequence). The trim removed 10 bases at V and 4 bases at J, leaving 10 bases unmatched. The CDR3 spans 15 residues. CDR3: CATQLLAGVTGELFF. Written as DNA, the CDR3 is TGTGCCACCCAGCTTTTAGCGGGAGTCACCGGGGAGCTGTTTTTT.

Written as DNA, the CDR3 is TGTGCTAGTGGCCCAAAGGGGGGACAGCCCTACGAGCAGTACTTC. Protein: CASGPKGGQPYEQYF. This rearrangement joins TRBV12-5 to TRBJ2-5; maybe TRBD1 (7 bases). The J call is in doubt because the DNA end fits TRBJ2-7 better. The CDR3 has 15 amino acids. Germline CDR1 LGHNT, CDR2 FRNRAP.

CDR3 coding DNA: TGTGCCAGCTCAGCCGACCGCTCTGGAAACACCATATATTTT. Translating gives CASSADRSGNTIYF. The gene calls are TRBV18 and TRBJ1-3; D not resolved. V lost 5 bases and J 0 bases, leaving 8 bases between the germline ends. The CDR3 sequence is 14 residues long. Germline V gene lookup returns CDR1 KGHSH and CDR2 LQKENI.

The J gene is TRBJ1-2, the V gene TRBV28; perhaps TRBD1 as D (5 bases). The CDR3 is 15 amino acids. V was clipped by 6 bases and J by 3 bases, with 17 bases between them. Germline V lookup: CDR1 MDHEN, CDR2 SYDVKM. CDR3 region: CASRSLGTHYYGYTF. CDR3 DNA: TGTGCCAGCAGATCATTAGGGACGCACTACTATGGCTACACCTTC.

The chain carries TRBV19 and TRBJ1-3, with 8 bases that match TRBD1. From germline, CDR1 is LNHDA and CDR2 SQIVND (reference sequence). The J segment lost 4 bases and the V segment lost 4 bases, leaving 3 bases of the junction unmatched. The CDR3 length is 14 residues. The CDR3 bases are TGTGCCAGTAGTACGACAGGGGCAGGAAACACCATATATTTT. Encoded protein: CASSTTGAGNTIYF.

This rearrangement joins TRBV13 to TRBJ2-5, with D tentatively TRBD1 (5 bases). Trimming left V 3 bases short and J 4 bases short, with 18 bases between. Germline lookup yields CDR1 PRHDT and CDR2 FYEKMQ (reference sequence). The CDR3 spans 16 residues. The CDR3, as DNA: TGTGCCAGCAGCTTCAGGGTCAGGTCAGAGTTAGAGACCCAGTACTTC. Its protein product is CASSFRVRSELETQYF.

The rearrangement links TRBV28 to TRBJ1-3, with D perhaps matching TRBD1 (6 bases). Trimming stripped 3 bases from V and 4 bases from J, with 10 bases between. This CDR3 has 14 residues. Germline CDR1 reads MDHEN; CDR2 reads SYDVKM. As DNA, the CDR3 is TGTGCCAGCAGTTTCTCTGGGGGCGGAAACACCATATATTTT. Translation: CASSFSGGGNTIYF. Looking up the rest from reference TRBV28 and TRBJ1-3 gives the full variable domain: DVKVTQSSRYLVKRTGEKVFLECVQDMDHENMFWYRQDPGLGLRLIYFSYDVKMKEKGDIPEGYSVSREKKERFSLILESASTNQTSMYLCASSFSGGGNTIYFGEGSWLTVV.

V is TRBV28 and J is TRBJ1-5, with 8 bases identical to TRBD1. The germline gives CDR1 MDHEN, CDR2 SYDVKM. This CDR3 comprises 15 residues. Trimming removed 3 bases from V and 6 bases from J; junction bases left unmatched: 7. CDR3 nucleotide sequence: TGTGCCAGCAGTTTGGACACAGGGGGGGGTCAGCCCCAGCATTTT. It is translated as CASSLDTGGGQPQHF.

The chain carries TRBV9 and TRBJ1-2; D gene unclear. CDR3 size: 11 residues. The germline CDR1 and CDR2 sequences are SGDLS and YYNGEE. V was clipped by 3 bases and J by 8 bases, with 8 bases between them. As DNA, the CDR3 is TGTGCCAGCAGCGCCGTGAGAGGCTACACCTTC. Translation: CASSAVRGYTF.

V is TRBV5-1 and J is TRBJ2-1, with a tentative D call TRBD2 (5 bases). The germline gives CDR1 SGHRS, CDR2 YFSETQ. The CDR3 is 12 amino acids. The V and J ends lost 5 bases and 4 bases respectively, with 7 bases between them. DNA of the CDR3: TGCGCCAGCAGACTAGAGTACAATGAGCAGTTCTTC. Residues: CASRLEYNEQFF.

This clone showed up just once. The chain has TRBV2 and TRBJ2-7; 11 nucleotides agree with TRBD2. The CDR3 totals 16 residues. V lost 3 bases, J lost 5 bases, and 9 bases stayed unmatched. Germline values: CDR1 SNHLY, CDR2 FYNNEI. CDR3: CASSEITSGSSHEQYF. In DNA, the CDR3 is TGTGCCAGCAGTGAGATAACTAGCGGGAGTAGCCACGAGCAGTACTTC.

V is TRBV27 and J is TRBJ2-1, with TRBD1 matching 8 bases. After removal of 3 bases from V and 5 bases from J, the junction contained 3 bases not matched to a gene. Germline CDR1 is MNHEY and CDR2 is SMNVEV (reference sequence). The CDR3 has 14 amino acids. The CDR3 sequence: CASSFGQGHNEQFF. CDR3 nucleotide sequence: TGTGCCAGCAGTTTTGGACAGGGCCACAATGAGCAGTTCTTC.

The CDR3 reads CASSVRSFNSPLHF. The CDR3 nucleotides read TGTGCCAGCAGCGTCCGCTCTTTTAATTCACCCCTCCACTTT. The J gene is TRBJ1-6, the V gene TRBV9; no clear D gene. CDR1 and CDR2 (germline): SGDLS, YYNGEE. The CDR3 is 14 residues long. Trimming left V 2 bases short and J 6 bases short, with 9 bases between.

This clone has a single count. The rearrangement joins TRBV4-2 to TRBJ1-5, with 7 positions matching TRBD1. Germline V gene sequence: CDR1 LGHNA, CDR2 YNFKEQ. There are 15 residues in the CDR3. V gave up 3 bases and J gave up 6 bases; unmatched junction bases: 8. CDR3 protein: CASSQGTGEGQPQHF. CDR3 nucleotides: TGTGCCAGCAGCCAGGGTACAGGGGAGGGTCAGCCCCAGCATTTT.

This clone was detected a few times. At the DNA level, this CDR3 is encoded by other sequences in the same sample as well. The chain combines TRBV5-6 with TRBJ1-2; D unresolved. The CDR3 loop spans 13 amino acids. V was cut by 2 bases and J by 8 bases, with 13 bases left in between. The germline CDR1 and CDR2 sequences are SGHDT and YYEEEE. DNA for the CDR3: TGTGCCAGCAGCTTAGGGTCGGAGAAGGGCTACACCTTC. Protein sequence: CASSLGSEKGYTF.

The CDR3 protein is CASSRLSGTSGREQFF. In DNA, the CDR3 is TGTGCCAGTAGTAGACTCTCCGGGACTAGCGGGAGGGAGCAGTTCTTC. This rearrangement joins TRBV19 to TRBJ2-1, with 15 bases that match TRBD2. The CDR3 sequence is 16 residues long. Germline CDR1 and CDR2: LNHDA and SQIVND (reference sequence). V trimming: 4 bases; J trimming: 10 bases; junction bases outside the gene matches: 8. The whole variable domain, filled in from reference TRBV19 and TRBJ2-1, reads DGGITQSPKYLFRKEGQNVTLSCEQNLNHDAMYWYRQDPGQGLRLIYYSQIVNDFQKGDIAEGYSVSREKKESFPLTVTSAQKNPTAFYLCASSRLSGTSGREQFFGPGTRLTVL.

The rearrangement joins TRBV28 to TRBJ1-3; possibly TRBD1 for D (6 bases). The CDR3 runs to 11 residues. V was trimmed by 7 bases and J by 10 bases, leaving 11 bases between them. Germline CDR1 and CDR2: MDHEN and SYDVKM. The CDR3: CASMSQGTIYF. CDR3 nucleotides: TGTGCCAGCATGTCTCAGGGGACCATATATTTT.

This clone has a single count. This sequence joins TRBV5-4 and TRBJ1-6, with D tentatively TRBD1 (6 bases). CDR1 is SGHNT and CDR2 is YYREEE in the germline V gene (reference sequence). With 6 bases removed from V and 5 bases from J, the gap between germline ends came to 24 bases. This CDR3 has 18 residues. The CDR3 coding sequence is TGTGCCAGCACCCGGAGGTTGGGGGGCCCTACAAATAATTCACCCCTCCACTTT. Translated, it gives CASTRRLGGPTNNSPLHF.

The CDR3 nucleotides are TGTGCCAGCAGTTACTCTTACCTAGCGGGAGCCTACGAGCAGTACTTC. It is translated as CASSYSYLAGAYEQYF. The J gene is TRBJ2-7, the V gene TRBV6-5; 10 nucleotides align to TRBD2. The CDR3 contains 16 residues. Germline V CDR1 and CDR2: MNHEY, SVGAGI. V trimming: 0 bases; J trimming: 2 bases; junction bases outside the gene matches: 4.

The V gene is TRBV30, the J gene TRBJ1-4; D not resolved. Germline V gives CDR1 GTSNPN, CDR2 SVGIG (reference sequence). Trimming took 2 bases from V and 6 from J, leaving 10 bases between them. The CDR3 spans 13 residues. The CDR3 loop reads CAWSRGFYEKLFF. The DNA for the CDR3 is TGTGCCTGGAGTCGCGGTTTTTATGAAAAACTGTTTTTT.

The rearrangement joins TRBV27 to TRBJ1-6; unclear D gene. V was pared by 5 bases and J by 10 bases, with 15 bases between. The CDR3 is 14 residues long. The germline V gene has CDR1 MNHEY and CDR2 SMNVEV (reference sequence). The CDR3 is CASSPALAGSPLHF. The DNA of the CDR3 is TGTGCCAGCAGTCCCGCCCTAGCAGGCTCACCCCTCCACTTT.